This is a list of T cell receptor beta chains from one sample in a study of blood T cells in healthy people across ages. TCRdb analysed the 5' RACE reads with MiXCR anew, one entry per CDR3 protein. The table records 800,000 to 950,000 distinct CDR3 sequences, roughly 40% of them present only once. The sequenced material came from blood. Receptors originate from a young man in good health. Both conserved end residues are part of each CDR3. Fields, in order: J gene, D gene, V gene, clone size, CDR3 DNA, CDR3 protein. The D gene is left open where the match is weak. Rows give clone size only sometimes, using once, few, many, or a class for an expanded clone.

J gene: TRBJ2-3
D gene: .
V gene: TRBV11-1
clone size: .
CDR3 DNA: TGTGCCAGCAGCTACCCCCGTGAGGGCGCGACAGATACGCAGTATTTT
CDR3 protein: CASSYPREGATDTQYF

J gene: TRBJ2-1
D gene: .
V gene: TRBV20-1
clone size: many
CDR3 DNA: TGCAGTGCTACCCCCGATCCTAGCCGGAATGAGCAGTTCTTC
CDR3 protein: CSATPDPSRNEQFF

J gene: TRBJ2-3
D gene: .
V gene: TRBV7-8
clone size: few
CDR3 DNA: TGTGCCAGCAGCTTAATGCGAGATACGCAGTATTTT
CDR3 protein: CASSLMRDTQYF

J gene: TRBJ1-4
D gene: .
V gene: TRBV6-1
clone size: few
CDR3 DNA: TGTGCCAGCAGCCCCATGTTCGAGGGGCGCGGAACTAATGAAAAACTGTTTTTT
CDR3 protein: CASSPMFEGRGTNEKLFF

J gene: TRBJ1-1
D gene: TRBD1
V gene: TRBV12-3/TRBV12-4
clone size: few
CDR3 DNA: TGTGCCAGCAGCCCCCAGACAGGGGAATCCACTGAAGCTTTCTTT
CDR3 protein: CASSPQTGESTEAFF

J gene: TRBJ2-7
D gene: TRBD1
V gene: TRBV5-6
clone size: .
CDR3 DNA: TGTGCCAGCAGCCTGGGGACAGGGGATTTCGAGCAGTACTTC
CDR3 protein: CASSLGTGDFEQYF

J gene: TRBJ1-5
D gene: TRBD1
V gene: TRBV12-3/TRBV12-4
clone size: once
CDR3 DNA: TGTGCCAGCCTCACAGGGGCCCTCGTCCTGCAGCCCCAGCATTTT
CDR3 protein: CASLTGALVLQPQHF

J gene: TRBJ2-1
D gene: TRBD1
V gene: TRBV5-1
clone size: .
CDR3 DNA: TGCGCCAGCAGCTCCGGGACAGGGGGCTTCGATGAGCAGTTCTTC
CDR3 protein: CASSSGTGGFDEQFF

J gene: TRBJ2-2
D gene: .
V gene: TRBV5-1
clone size: .
CDR3 DNA: TGCGCCAGCAGCACTGGTGCAGCCCCAAGTACCGGGGAGCTGTTTTTT
CDR3 protein: CASSTGAAPSTGELFF

J gene: TRBJ2-3
D gene: TRBD1
V gene: TRBV15
clone size: many
CDR3 DNA: TGTGCCACCCGGCGGGCGACAGGGGGTTTAGATACGCAGTATTTT
CDR3 protein: CATRRATGGLDTQYF

J gene: TRBJ2-1
D gene: .
V gene: TRBV28
clone size: .
CDR3 DNA: TGTGCCAGCAGTTTGTCTCTAGCGACATACAATGAGCAGTTCTTC
CDR3 protein: CASSLSLATYNEQFF

J gene: TRBJ2-7
D gene: .
V gene: TRBV6-2/TRBV6-3
clone size: .
CDR3 DNA: TGTGCCTGTTCGGACAGCACCTACGAGCAGTACTTC
CDR3 protein: CACSDSTYEQYF

J gene: TRBJ2-7
D gene: TRBD1
V gene: TRBV7-2
clone size: many
CDR3 DNA: TGTGCCAGCAGCTTATGGGACAGAGTCTACGAGCAGTACTTC
CDR3 protein: CASSLWDRVYEQYF

J gene: TRBJ1-1
D gene: .
V gene: TRBV10-3
clone size: .
CDR3 DNA: TGTGCCATCAGTGGTGACGGTGACACTGAAGCTTTCTTT
CDR3 protein: CAISGDGDTEAFF

J gene: TRBJ2-3
D gene: .
V gene: TRBV20-1
clone size: .
CDR3 DNA: TGCAGTGCCTCCGGACAGACCCCTAGCACAGATACGCAGTATTTT
CDR3 protein: CSASGQTPSTDTQYF

J gene: TRBJ2-1
D gene: .
V gene: TRBV7-2
clone size: .
CDR3 DNA: TGTGCCAGCAGCTTAGTTGGGACGGAAACCTACGAGCAGTTCTTC
CDR3 protein: CASSLVGTETYEQFF

J gene: TRBJ2-7
D gene: TRBD2
V gene: TRBV2
clone size: .
CDR3 DNA: TGTGCCAGCAGTGAGTCCAGCGGGGCCTACGAGCAGTACTTC
CDR3 protein: CASSESSGAYEQYF

J gene: TRBJ1-1
D gene: .
V gene: TRBV29-1
clone size: .
CDR3 DNA: TGCAGCGTTGAAGAGTCGCAGGGAGGCGAAGCTTTCTTT
CDR3 protein: CSVEESQGGEAFF

J gene: TRBJ2-3
D gene: .
V gene: TRBV4-3
clone size: many
CDR3 DNA: TGCGCCAGCAGCCAAGAACCGGCGACTAGCACAGATACGCAGTATTTT
CDR3 protein: CASSQEPATSTDTQYF

J gene: TRBJ1-2
D gene: .
V gene: TRBV20-1
clone size: .
CDR3 DNA: TGCAGTGCTAGAGATCAACAGGCAGGGACGAACTATGGCCACACCTTC
CDR3 protein: CSARDQQAGTNYGHTF

J gene: TRBJ1-5
D gene: .
V gene: TRBV12-3/TRBV12-4
clone size: many
CDR3 DNA: TGTGCCAGCGGGAGCTGGCAGCCCCAGCATTTT
CDR3 protein: CASGSWQPQHF

J gene: TRBJ2-1
D gene: .
V gene: TRBV4-3
clone size: few
CDR3 DNA: TGCGCCAGCAGCCAAGCAATCCCGCTTAATTACAATGAGCAGTTCTTC
CDR3 protein: CASSQAIPLNYNEQFF

J gene: TRBJ2-5
D gene: .
V gene: TRBV5-1
clone size: .
CDR3 DNA: TGCGCCAGCAGCTTAGGAGGGGGTGACAATGAGCGGTACTTC
CDR3 protein: CASSLGGGDNERYF

J gene: TRBJ1-3
D gene: .
V gene: TRBV5-1
clone size: .
CDR3 DNA: TGCGCCAGCAGCTTGTCAGGGGCGGAAGGAAACACCATATATTTT
CDR3 protein: CASSLSGAEGNTIYF

J gene: TRBJ2-1
D gene: .
V gene: TRBV7-9
clone size: .
CDR3 DNA: TGTGCCAGCAGTCCCACTAGGACAGACTACAATGAGCAGTTCTTC
CDR3 protein: CASSPTRTDYNEQFF

J gene: TRBJ2-1
D gene: TRBD2
V gene: TRBV20-1
clone size: many
CDR3 DNA: TGCAGTGCCGGGACTAGCGCAATCAATGAGCAGTTCTTC
CDR3 protein: CSAGTSAINEQFF

J gene: TRBJ1-5
D gene: .
V gene: TRBV4-1
clone size: few
CDR3 DNA: TGCGCCAGCAGCCACCCGGACACGGCGAATCAGCCCCAGCATTTT
CDR3 protein: CASSHPDTANQPQHF

J gene: TRBJ1-5
D gene: .
V gene: TRBV29-1
clone size: few
CDR3 DNA: TGCAGCGTTGGGGGGTCTTCCCAGCCCCAGCATTTT
CDR3 protein: CSVGGSSQPQHF

J gene: TRBJ2-7
D gene: TRBD1
V gene: TRBV20-1
clone size: .
CDR3 DNA: TGCAGTGCTAGATCGCCCGGGACAGGGATCTACGAGCAGTACTTC
CDR3 protein: CSARSPGTGIYEQYF

J gene: TRBJ2-7
D gene: .
V gene: TRBV4-3
clone size: many
CDR3 DNA: TGCGCCAGCAGCCAAGTAACATTCCGGGACAAAGGACTCAGCTCCTACGAGCAGTACTTC
CDR3 protein: CASSQVTFRDKGLSSYEQYF

J gene: TRBJ2-1
D gene: .
V gene: TRBV2
clone size: once
CDR3 DNA: TGTGCCAGCATCCAAGAGGGGGGGGTTTGGAATGAGCAGTTCTTC
CDR3 protein: CASIQEGGVWNEQFF

J gene: TRBJ2-1
D gene: TRBD2
V gene: TRBV12-3/TRBV12-4
clone size: .
CDR3 DNA: TGTGCCAGCAGACAGCGGGGGGGGTCCTACAATGAGCAGTTCTTC
CDR3 protein: CASRQRGGSYNEQFF

J gene: TRBJ1-2
D gene: .
V gene: TRBV5-1
clone size: many
CDR3 DNA: TGCGCCAGCAGCCCCGGGACACTGGCTAACTATGGCTACACCTTC
CDR3 protein: CASSPGTLANYGYTF

J gene: TRBJ2-1
D gene: .
V gene: TRBV2
clone size: .
CDR3 DNA: TGTGCCAGCAGTGAAAACTGGGGCCATGATGAGCAGTTCTTC
CDR3 protein: CASSENWGHDEQFF

J gene: TRBJ2-7
D gene: .
V gene: TRBV20-1
clone size: .
CDR3 DNA: TGCAGTGGTGCACAGCGGTCGGCGTACAATGAGCAGTACTTC
CDR3 protein: CSGAQRSAYNEQYF

J gene: TRBJ1-6
D gene: .
V gene: TRBV6-5
clone size: few
CDR3 DNA: TGTGCCAGCAGAAACGGAGCGGGACGGGGAAATTCACCCCTCCACTTT
CDR3 protein: CASRNGAGRGNSPLHF

J gene: TRBJ1-1
D gene: .
V gene: TRBV7-2
clone size: .
CDR3 DNA: TGTGCCAGCAGCCCTGAAGGTGCTGAAGCTTTCTTT
CDR3 protein: CASSPEGAEAFF

J gene: TRBJ2-7
D gene: .
V gene: TRBV14
clone size: .
CDR3 DNA: TGTGCCAGCAGCCGCCAGCGCTCGACGGGCGAGCAGTACTTC
CDR3 protein: CASSRQRSTGEQYF

J gene: TRBJ2-3
D gene: .
V gene: TRBV15
clone size: many
CDR3 DNA: TGTGCCACCATCCAGGGTTTGGGCACAGATACGCAGTATTTT
CDR3 protein: CATIQGLGTDTQYF

J gene: TRBJ1-1
D gene: .
V gene: TRBV20-1
clone size: .
CDR3 DNA: TGCAGTGCTAGAGATCTCGGAGGGACGGGGACTGAAGCTTTCTTT
CDR3 protein: CSARDLGGTGTEAFF

J gene: TRBJ2-2
D gene: .
V gene: TRBV27
clone size: few
CDR3 DNA: TGTGCCAGCAGCTTGGGACGTACCGGGGAGCTGTTTTTT
CDR3 protein: CASSLGRTGELFF

J gene: TRBJ1-2
D gene: TRBD1
V gene: TRBV7-9
clone size: .
CDR3 DNA: TGTGCCAGCAGCTTGATGGGACAGAACGGCTACACCTTC
CDR3 protein: CASSLMGQNGYTF

J gene: TRBJ2-7
D gene: .
V gene: TRBV19
clone size: .
CDR3 DNA: TGTGCCAGTTCAGAGAGCTCCTACGAGCGGTACTTC
CDR3 protein: CASSESSYERYF

J gene: TRBJ1-1
D gene: TRBD1
V gene: TRBV5-1
clone size: .
CDR3 DNA: TGCGCCAGCACCCAGGGGGGCTCTGAAGCTTTCTTT
CDR3 protein: CASTQGGSEAFF

J gene: TRBJ2-1
D gene: .
V gene: TRBV29-1
clone size: .
CDR3 DNA: TGCAGCGCTGAGGTGGACCACTGGGGTGAGCAGTTCTTC
CDR3 protein: CSAEVDHWGEQFF